This is a list of T cell receptor beta chains from one sample in a study of blood T cell repertoires in COVID-19. Libraries were prepared by immunoSEQ multiplex PCR; TCRdb keeps only in-frame clonotypes and omits some of them. The sample contains about 160,000 clones, roughly 80% of which appear only once. The material sequenced was peripheral blood. These receptors came from a man in his fifties or sixties with acute or convalescent COVID-19. CDR3s include the opening cysteine and the closing phenylalanine or tryptophan. The order of the fields is clone size, V gene, J gene, D gene, CDR3 DNA, CDR3 protein. D genes are given only for firm matches. Clone size is not always given. Where it is, it says once, few, many or a class for expanded clones.

NA	TRBV10-3	TRBJ1-1	TRBD1	TGTGCCATCAGTGGGGGACAGGGACGGTTTTCTGAAGCTTTCTTT	CAISGGQGRFSEAFF
NA	TRBV29-1	TRBJ1-4	NA	TGCAGCGTCCGAGGCTGGGGACTTAATGAAAAACTGTTTTTT	CSVRGWGLNEKLFF
few	TRBV7-9	TRBJ1-2	NA	TGTGCCAGCAGCCCCCGCCCCCCAGGGGAATATGGCTACACCTTC	CASSPRPPGEYGYTF
NA	TRBV15	TRBJ1-2	TRBD1	TGTGCCACCAGCAGAGATGGGACAGGGGGTGGCTACACCTTC	CATSRDGTGGGYTF
NA	TRBV15	TRBJ2-3	NA	TGTGCCACCAGCAGAGGTGAGACTAGCACAGATACGCAGTATTTT	CATSRGETSTDTQYF
few	TRBV9	TRBJ1-2	TRBD1	TGTGCCAGCAGCGTAGCGGGACAGCCCTACTATGGCTACACCTTC	CASSVAGQPYYGYTF
NA	TRBV19	TRBJ1-5	NA	TGTGCCAGTAGTATTAGGCAGGGCAATCAGCCCCAGCATTTT	CASSIRQGNQPQHF
NA	TRBV5-1	TRBJ2-1	TRBD2	TGCGCCAGCAGCCCCCGGGCTAGCGGGGGGCAGAGCTCCTACAATGAGCAGTTCTTC	CASSPRASGGQSSYNEQFF
NA	TRBV5-8	TRBJ1-5	NA	TGTGCCAGCAGCGTCGGGGGGTTACAGCCCCAGCATTTT	CASSVGGLQPQHF
NA	TRBV21-1	TRBJ1-2	NA	TGTGCCAGCAGCAAAGGAGGGGGCAGGTATGGCTACACCTTC	CASSKGGGRYGYTF
NA	TRBV5-5	TRBJ2-5	TRBD1	TGTGCCAGCAGCGAGGGACAGCAACAAGAGACCCAGTACTTC	CASSEGQQQETQYF
NA	TRBV7-9	TRBJ1-6	NA	TGTGCCAGCAGCCAGACAGGTAGTAATTCACCCCTCCACTTT	CASSQTGSNSPLHF
NA	TRBV7-2	TRBJ2-3	NA	TGTGCCAGCAGCTTAGTTGGGGGGGCCACAGATACGCAGTATTTT	CASSLVGGATDTQYF
once	TRBV7-3	TRBJ1-1	TRBD1	TGTGCCAGCAGCCGAGACAGGGGTGAAGCTTTCTTT	CASSRDRGEAFF
NA	TRBV6-6	TRBJ1-5	NA	TGTGCCAGCAGTCCCGGGGGGGCGACTGGGCAGCCCCAGCATTTT	CASSPGGATGQPQHF
NA	TRBV30	TRBJ1-1	NA	TGTGCCTGGCTCCCACAGGGAAGAGAAGTCACTGAAGCTTTCTTT	CAWLPQGREVTEAFF
NA	TRBV12-3/TRBV12-4	TRBJ1-2	TRBD1	TGTGCCACCAGGACAGGGCCCAACTATGGCTACACCTTC	CATRTGPNYGYTF
NA	TRBV7-9	TRBJ2-4	TRBD1	TGTGCCAGCAGCCCCCGGACAGGACTAGCCAAAAACATTCAGTACTTC	CASSPRTGLAKNIQYF
NA	TRBV5-1	TRBJ1-1	NA	TGCGCCAGCAGCTCCAGGGTCGGCACTGAAGCTTTCTTT	CASSSRVGTEAFF
NA	TRBV9	TRBJ2-2	NA	TGTGCCAGCAGCGTAGAGGCATCTCAGGGCGGGGAGCTGTTTTTT	CASSVEASQGGELFF
NA	TRBV3-1/TRBV3-2	TRBJ2-5	TRBD2	TGTGCCAGCAGCCAAGAGGGACTAGCGGGGGTTCAAGAGACCCAGTACTTC	CASSQEGLAGVQETQYF
NA	TRBV14	TRBJ2-7	NA	TGTGCCAGCAGCCAAGCCCGGGAAGAGGTATCCTACGAGCAGTACTTC	CASSQAREEVSYEQYF
NA	TRBV29-1	TRBJ1-2	NA	TGCAGCGTTGAAGATCCCGACAGGAGTGCCTATGGCTACACCTTC	CSVEDPDRSAYGYTF
few	TRBV5-4	TRBJ2-7	TRBD1	TGTGCCAGCAGCTTGGAAGACAGGGTCTACGAGCAGTACTTC	CASSLEDRVYEQYF
NA	TRBV7-2	TRBJ1-3	TRBD1	TGTGCCAGCAGCCCCGGGACAGGGCGAGGCACCATATATTTT	CASSPGTGRGTIYF
NA	TRBV6-5	TRBJ1-1	NA	TGTGCCAGCAGTAATCTACAGGGGAACACTGAAGCTTTCTTT	CASSNLQGNTEAFF
NA	TRBV4-1	TRBJ1-1	NA	TGCGCCAGCAGCCAAGAACCAGGGATGAACACTGAAGCTTTCTTT	CASSQEPGMNTEAFF
NA	TRBV3-1/TRBV3-2	TRBJ1-1	NA	TGTGCCAGCAGCCAGGTTACCACAGAAGCTTTCTTT	CASSQVTTEAFF
NA	TRBV7-3	TRBJ2-3	TRBD2	TGTGCCAGCAGCTTAAGCGGGGGAGGAGATACGCAGTATTTT	CASSLSGGGDTQYF
NA	TRBV4-1	TRBJ2-7	NA	TGCGCCAGCAGCCAAGAACCCAGCGACTCCTACGAGCAGTACTTC	CASSQEPSDSYEQYF
NA	TRBV6-6	TRBJ2-3	NA	TGTGCCAGCAGTTACTCTAGCGATACGCAGTATTTT	CASSYSSDTQYF
NA	TRBV11-3	TRBJ2-1	NA	TGTGCCAGCAGCTTAGTTCGCTCAGGATATAACTCCTACAATGAGCAGTTCTTC	CASSLVRSGYNSYNEQFF
NA	TRBV5-1	TRBJ1-6	TRBD1	TGCGCCAGCAGCGGCGGTGGACAGGGACATAATTCACCCCTCCACTTT	CASSGGGQGHNSPLHF
NA	TRBV2	TRBJ2-5	NA	TGTGCCAGCAGGCTATCGGAGACCCAGTACTTC	CASRLSETQYF
NA	TRBV11-3	TRBJ1-1	NA	TGTGCCAGCAGCTTAGTAGGGGCACCGGTGACTGAAGCTTTCTTT	CASSLVGAPVTEAFF
NA	TRBV29-1	TRBJ2-1	NA	TGCAGCGTTGAGGGACTCGCCCTGTTGGGCTATGAGCAGTTCTTC	CSVEGLALLGYEQFF
NA	TRBV5-1	TRBJ2-3	NA	TGCGCCAGCAGCCAGGGAGATACGCAGTATTTT	CASSQGDTQYF
NA	TRBV2	TRBJ1-5	NA	TGTGCCAGCAGCCGAGGAGAGTATAGCAATCAGCCCCAGCATTTT	CASSRGEYSNQPQHF
NA	TRBV9	TRBJ2-1	NA	TGTGCCAGCAGCCCCCAAGTTAGGTTGGAGGGCTACAATGAGCAGTTCTTC	CASSPQVRLEGYNEQFF
NA	TRBV2	TRBJ2-5	TRBD2	TGTGCCAGCAGAGGGACTAGCGGGGGGACCCAGTACTTC	CASRGTSGGTQYF
NA	TRBV4-2	TRBJ2-6	NA	TGTGCCAGCAGCCAAGATATGCGTTCCGGGGCCAACGTCCTGACTTTC	CASSQDMRSGANVLTF
NA	TRBV7-2	TRBJ2-2	NA	TGTGCCAGCAGCTTAGGGGCAGGGGTTAACTCCGGGGAGCTGTTTTTT	CASSLGAGVNSGELFF
NA	TRBV13	TRBJ2-3	TRBD2	TGTGCCAGCAGCCCCCTGGGTAGCGGGGCCACAGATACGCAGTATTTT	CASSPLGSGATDTQYF
NA	TRBV30	TRBJ1-2	TRBD1	TGTGCCTGGTGGCCGACAGGGATACTTGGCTATGGCTACACCTTC	CAWWPTGILGYGYTF
NA	TRBV7-2	TRBJ2-7	TRBD2	TGTGCCAGCAGACTGGGACTAGCCTACGAGCAGTACTTC	CASRLGLAYEQYF